The T cell receptor (beta chain) under discussion was sequenced for a study of cytomegalovirus exposure and HLA in healthy donors. Findings of the study overall: Specific recognition of CMV antigens was confirmed in vitro for a few chains (all CMV-associated). Immune exposure data for these donors was limited to CMV serostatus.

On this clone: Its antigen is as yet unknown.

The PCR was carried out with 60 Vbeta primers and 13 Jbeta primers. The protocol was immunoSEQ multiplex PCR, while the TCRdb copy is restricted to in-frame clones and leaves out a portion. The sample yields roughly 56,000 clones, about 81% seen once. V gave up 4 bases and J gave up 4 bases, with 14 bases separating them. The CDR3 runs 14 residues. CDR1 is SGHTA, CDR2 FQGNSA, per germline. The TCR sequence derives from a man in his fifties or sixties in good health and CMV-seropositive. The rearrangement links TRBV7-2 to TRBJ2-7; weak D call: TRBD1 (7 bases). Specimen: PBMCs. The CDR3: CASSSQGGQYEQYF. The CDR3 nucleotides are TGTGCCAGCAGCTCCCAGGGGGGTCAATACGAGCAGTACTTC.